One and the same sample provided the 25 T cell receptor beta chains below, sequenced in a study of blood T cell repertoires in COVID-19 (dated by TCRdb to about 2020). Preparation of the library involved the immunoSEQ multiplex PCR assay. The clones in this table, taken by TCRdb from immuneACCESS, are in-frame only. Not every clone is retained; where verified, under half of the shortfall comes from an unresolved V gene, and the cause of the rest is unknown. This sample is represented by over 80,000 clones; around nine tenths of them were singletons. Around 10% of the sample lies in the top ten. The sample comprised peripheral blood. All receptors derive from a man over 45 with acute or convalescent COVID-19.

This chain uses TRBV27 with TRBJ2-7, with 7 positions matching TRBD2. From germline, CDR1 is MNHEY and CDR2 SMNVEV (reference sequence). The CDR3 has 14 residues. J lost 4 bases, V lost 4 bases, and 7 bases had no gene match. DNA of the CDR3: TGTGCCAGCAGTTACCAAGGGAGGGAGTACGAGCAGTACTTC. It codes for CASSYQGREYEQYF.

The rearrangement joins TRBV5-5 to TRBJ2-1; TRBD2 aligns across 14 bases. V dropped 0 bases and J dropped 5; count of bases not matched to a gene: 13. Germline CDR1 and CDR2: SGHKS and YYEKEE (reference sequence). The CDR3 runs to 20 residues. The CDR3 sequence: CASSLGRPGLAGASHNEQFF. In DNA, the CDR3 is TGTGCCAGCAGCTTGGGCAGGCCGGGACTAGCGGGAGCGTCCCACAATGAGCAGTTCTTC.

The chain joins TRBV27 to TRBJ1-5, with 9 bases that match TRBD1. The ends lost 6 bases at V and 1 base at J; junction bases unmatched: 16. The germline gives CDR1 MNHEY, CDR2 SMNVEV (reference sequence). This CDR3 region has 19 residues. CDR3 nucleotide sequence: TGTGCCAGCAGCTGGTCCGGGACAGGGATAAGGGGAAGCAATCAGCCCCAGCATTTT. Its translation: CASSWSGTGIRGSNQPQHF.

CDR3 bases: TGTGCCAGCAGCTTGGAAGGGGGAGAAGCTTTCTTT. Translated, it gives CASSLEGGEAFF. This chain joins TRBV5-4 and TRBJ1-1, with a weak D call TRBD1 (6 bases). This CDR3 region has 12 residues. Deletions cut 0 bases from V and 8 bases from J, with 8 bases between. The germline V gene has CDR1 SGHNT and CDR2 YYREEE (reference sequence).

The chain couples TRBV27 to TRBJ1-2, with TRBD1 identical over 8 bases. The CDR3 runs 16 residues. V dropped 0 bases and J dropped 5; count of bases not matched to a gene: 8. Per the germline V gene, CDR1 is MNHEY and CDR2 is SMNVEV (reference sequence). For the CDR3, the DNA is TGTGCCAGCAGTTTATCGCCCCTTACAGGGGGGTATGGCTACACCTTC. Translation: CASSLSPLTGGYGYTF.

This rearrangement joins TRBV9 to TRBJ1-1; D remains ambiguous. The CDR3 covers 16 residues. V was pared by 4 bases and J by 4 bases, with 20 bases between. Per germline, CDR1 SGDLS and CDR2 YYNGEE. This CDR3 is CASSFPPGRVVTEAFF. The CDR3 region has the DNA TGTGCCAGCAGCTTCCCCCCCGGGCGGGTAGTCACTGAAGCTTTCTTT.

This chain uses TRBV5-1 with TRBJ1-2, with 8 bases identical to TRBD1. J gave up 3 bases and V 5 bases, and 6 bases lay outside the gene matches. CDR1 is SGHRS, CDR2 YFSETQ, per germline. CDR3 length equals 14 residues. DNA for the CDR3: TGCGCCAGCAGTCCGGGACAGGTTTACTATGGCTACACCTTC. Its protein is CASSPGQVYYGYTF.

This chain uses TRBV28 with TRBJ2-1, with 11 bases that match TRBD2. This CDR3 is 16 amino acids long. J gave up 6 bases and V 6 bases, and 10 bases lay outside the gene matches. CDR1 is MDHEN, CDR2 SYDVKM, per germline. CDR3 coding DNA: TGTGCCAGCAGATTCACCGGGACTAGCGGAATCAATGAGCAGTTCTTC. Its protein product is CASRFTGTSGINEQFF.

V is TRBV12-5 and J is TRBJ1-5; D gene uncertain. Germline V CDR1 and CDR2: LGHNT, FRNRAP. The CDR3 totals 16 residues. Trimming took off 7 bases at V and 0 bases at J, with 16 bases between the two ends. CDR3 loop: CASAPPLPDSNQPQHF. In nucleotides, the CDR3 is TGTGCTAGTGCCCCTCCCCTCCCAGATAGCAATCAGCCCCAGCATTTT.

This rearrangement joins TRBV12-3 or TRBV12-4 to TRBJ1-5, with D tentatively TRBD1 (5 bases). V dropped 6 bases and J dropped 11 bases, with 14 bases sitting between them. This CDR3 comprises 12 residues. For the CDR3, the DNA is TGTGCCAGCAGAAGGGCCACAGGAACCCAGCATTTT. Its protein is CASRRATGTQHF.

This chain connects TRBV6-1 to TRBJ2-1; TRBD1 is a possible D gene (6 bases). V gave up 2 bases and J gave up 9 bases, with 20 bases separating them. The germline CDR1 and CDR2 sequences are MNHNS and SASEGT. There are 16 residues in the CDR3. The CDR3 DNA sequence: TGTGCCAGCAGTGAATATCAAGCAGGACAGCTCGGTGAGCAGTTCTTC. This translates into CASSEYQAGQLGEQFF.

This chain connects TRBV19 to TRBJ1-1, with D possibly matching TRBD1 (5 bases). Trimming cost V 5 bases and J 7 bases, with 11 bases left between them. Germline CDR1 LNHDA, CDR2 SQIVND (reference sequence). The CDR3 is 12 residues long. The CDR3 loop reads CASSPSTVEAFF. The CDR3 region has the DNA TGTGCCAGTAGTCCCTCGACAGTTGAAGCTTTCTTT.

The chain uses TRBV4-1 and TRBJ2-1; possible D gene TRBD2, 6 bases. Germline assignment: CDR1 MGHRA and CDR2 YSYEKL. V lost 0 bases and J 8 bases, leaving 17 bases between the germline ends. This CDR3 is 16 amino acids long. CDR3 coding DNA: TGCGCCAGCAGCCAAGAAGGGTTCTCTAGCGCCCATGAGCAGTTCTTC. Residues: CASSQEGFSSAHEQFF.

The chain is built from TRBV18 and TRBJ1-2; D may be TRBD1 (5 bases). Germline V gives CDR1 KGHSH, CDR2 LQKENI. CDR3 length equals 18 residues. Between the trimmed V and J ends, which lost 5 bases and 4 bases, there was a span of 26 bases. CDR3 amino acids: CASSSTRDSGRTSYGYTF. In DNA, the CDR3 is TGTGCCAGCTCATCCACTCGGGACTCCGGACGGACCTCCTATGGCTACACCTTC.

This chain connects TRBV18 to TRBJ2-5; 7 bases match TRBD1. The CDR3 is 13 residues long. Germline CDR1 reads KGHSH; CDR2 reads LQKENI. Trimming removed 3 bases from V and 5 bases from J; junction bases left unmatched: 3. The CDR3 nucleotides read TGTGCCAGCTCACCCGGGACAGATGAGACCCAGTACTTC. Its translation: CASSPGTDETQYF.

This clone has just one count. This chain joins TRBV30 and TRBJ2-2, with D perhaps assigned TRBD1 or TRBD2 (8 bases each). This CDR3 spans 18 amino acids. Trimming cost V 5 bases and J 8 bases, with 30 bases left between them. Per the germline V gene, CDR1 is GTSNPN and CDR2 is SVGIG (reference sequence). Written as DNA, the CDR3 is TGTGCCTGGGACAGGGGTAGCGGGGTTAAGAACCGACCGGGGGAGCTGTTTTTT. Protein sequence: CAWDRGSGVKNRPGELFF. Together with reference TRBV30 and TRBJ2-2, the CDR3 gives the full variable domain: SQTIHQWPATLVQPVGSPLSLECTVEGTSNPNLYWYRQAAGRGLQLLFYSVGIGQISSEVPQNLSASRPQDRQFILSSKKLLLSDSGFYLCAWDRGSGVKNRPGELFFGEGSRLTVL.

This clone has only one observation. The chain recombines TRBV7-8 with TRBJ1-5; D is perhaps TRBD1 (6 bases). The length of the CDR3 is 16 residues. Between the trimmed V and J ends, which lost 1 base and 6 bases, there was a span of 16 bases. The germline gives CDR1 SGHVS, CDR2 FQNEAQ. The CDR3 sequence: CASSLELAGAIQPQHF. The CDR3 DNA is TGTGCCAGCAGCTTAGAGCTCGCGGGGGCGATTCAGCCCCAGCATTTT. Filled out from reference TRBV7-8 and TRBJ1-5, the complete variable domain reads GAGVSQSPRYKVAKRGQDVALRCDPISGHVSLFWYQQALGQGPEFLTYFQNEAQLDKSGLPSDRFFAERPEGSVSTLKIQRTQQEDSAVYLCASSLELAGAIQPQHFGDGTRLSIL.

Remarks on this clone: Other DNA variants within this sample encode the same CDR3. The chain couples TRBV4-1 to TRBJ2-1, with D unresolved. CDR1 is MGHRA, CDR2 YSYEKL, per germline. The CDR3 runs 12 residues. V lost 4 bases, J lost 4 bases, and 5 bases lay in between. The CDR3 is CASSPTYNEQFF. The CDR3 DNA reads as TGCGCCAGCAGCCCAACATACAATGAGCAGTTCTTC.

The CDR3 sequence is CAGYSGTGNQPQHF. The CDR3 DNA is TGTGCCGGTTATTCCGGGACAGGGAATCAGCCCCAGCATTTT. The chain recombines TRBV21-1 with TRBJ1-5; TRBD1 is the table's D call and was not checked against the DNA. TRBV21-1 is a pseudogene. The length of the CDR3 is 14 residues.

V is TRBV20-1 and J is TRBJ1-2, with D possibly TRBD1 on 5 matching bases. The CDR3 totals 11 residues. CDR1 is DFQATT, CDR2 SNEGSKA, per germline (reference sequence). V lost 5 bases and J lost 6, with 10 bases in between. For the CDR3, the DNA is TGCAGTGCTCCCAGGGCTGATGGCTACACCTTC. This encodes CSAPRADGYTF.

The chain links TRBV2 to TRBJ1-5; weak D call: TRBD1 (5 bases). This CDR3 contains 13 residues. Trimming removed 6 bases from V and 9 bases from J, with 15 bases in between. CDR1 is SNHLY, CDR2 FYNNEI, per germline. CDR3 loop: CASRAGTLGPQHF. The CDR3 DNA sequence: TGTGCCAGCAGGGCAGGGACTTTAGGGCCCCAGCATTTT. Variable domain in full (rest from reference TRBV2 and TRBJ1-5): EPEVTQTPSHQVTQMGQEVILRCVPISNHLYFYWYRQILGQKVEFLVSFYNNEISEKSEIFDDQFSVERPDGSNFTLKIRSTKLEDSAMYFCASRAGTLGPQHFGDGTRLSIL.

V gene TRBV11-1 combines with J gene TRBJ1-1; D possibly corresponds to TRBD1 (6 bases). Germline-derived CDR1 and CDR2 are SGHAT and FQDESV (reference sequence). V lost 6 bases and J 1 base, leaving 12 bases between the germline ends. CDR3 length: 14 amino acids. The CDR3 coding sequence is TGTGCCAGCAGGCAGGGGAGGGAGAACACTGAAGCTTTCTTT. Its translation: CASRQGRENTEAFF.

The chain couples TRBV5-1 to TRBJ2-3; 10 positions match TRBD2. V shed 1 base and J 5 bases; nucleotides not matched to a gene: 7. CDR1 is SGHRS, CDR2 YFSETQ, per germline. This CDR3 spans 16 amino acids. The CDR3 nucleotides are TGCGCCAGCAGCTTGAGGAGCGGGAGGGCCCAAGATACGCAGTATTTT. Translation gives CASSLRSGRAQDTQYF.

The chain carries TRBV28 and TRBJ1-3; 7 nucleotides line up with TRBD1. Trimming cost V 5 bases and J 0 bases; bases outside gene matches: 10. This CDR3 is built from 17 residues. The V gene's germline CDR1 is MDHEN and CDR2 SYDVKM. The CDR3 nucleotides read TGTGCCAGCAGTGCTACAGGGGCGCAGATCTCTGGAAACACCATATATTTT. This codes for CASSATGAQISGNTIYF.

This rearrangement joins TRBV6-5 to TRBJ1-5; the D gene is possibly TRBD1 (5 bases). Germline V gives CDR1 MNHEY, CDR2 SVGAGI. Between the trimmed V and J ends, which lost 5 bases and 2 bases, there was a span of 10 bases. This CDR3 has 14 residues. The CDR3 is CASSQTRGNQPQHF. Here the CDR3 DNA reads TGTGCCAGCAGTCAAACCAGGGGCAATCAGCCCCAGCATTTT.